This is a list of T cell receptor beta chains from one sample in a study of cytomegalovirus exposure and HLA in healthy donors. Libraries were prepared by immunoSEQ multiplex PCR; TCRdb keeps only in-frame clonotypes and omits some of them. Found here are 200,000 to 300,000 clones, roughly 88% of them singletons; the top ten hold 3.1%. The specimen sequenced was PBMCs. These TCRs come from a woman younger than 45 in good health and CMV-seronegative. Both conserved end residues are part of each CDR3. The D gene is left open where the match is weak. Size values are once, few and many counts, or a class for expanded clones, and some rows have none.

CASRETSGSSYEQYF,TGTGCCAGCAGAGAGACTAGCGGGAGCTCCTACGAGCAGTACTTC,TRBV6-5,TRBD2,-,TRBJ2-7
CAVSGETPTYEQYF,TGTGCCGTATCCGGTGAGACACCCACCTACGAGCAGTACTTC,TRBV21-1,-,-,TRBJ2-7
CASRNSPGLAGGIYEQYF,TGTGCCAGCAGAAACAGTCCGGGACTAGCGGGAGGGATCTACGAGCAGTACTTC,TRBV27,TRBD2,-,TRBJ2-7
CASSLGRETQYF,TGTGCCAGCTCATTGGGGCGGGAGACCCAGTACTTC,TRBV18,-,-,TRBJ2-5
CASSQGLADNEQFF,TGTGCCAGCAGCCAGGGACTAGCGGACAATGAGCAGTTCTTC,TRBV4-2,TRBD2,-,TRBJ2-1
CASSSTGNYGYTF,TGTGCCAGCAGCTCGACAGGGAACTATGGCTACACCTTC,TRBV14,TRBD1,-,TRBJ1-2
CASSLGSIQPQHF,TGTGCCAGCAGCTTAGGATCGATTCAGCCCCAGCATTTT,TRBV5-6,-,-,TRBJ1-5
CASSLGSGSGQETQYF,TGTGCCAGCAGCTTAGGTAGCGGGAGTGGTCAAGAGACCCAGTACTTC,TRBV11-3,TRBD2,-,TRBJ2-5
CASSGWGLVQEYEQYF,TGTGCCAGCAGTGGCTGGGGACTAGTTCAGGAGTACGAGCAGTACTTC,TRBV2,TRBD2,once,TRBJ2-7
CASSQVPGTSGRFGPYNEQFF,TGCGCCAGCAGCCAAGTTCCCGGGACTAGCGGGAGGTTCGGCCCCTACAATGAGCAGTTCTTC,TRBV4-1,TRBD2,-,TRBJ2-1
CASSLVELAGHYNEQFF,TGCGCCAGCAGCTTGGTGGAGCTAGCGGGACACTACAATGAGCAGTTCTTC,TRBV5-1,TRBD2,few,TRBJ2-1
CASSPTPTVMYNQPQHF,TGTGCCAGCAGCCCAACCCCTACGGTCATGTACAATCAGCCCCAGCATTTT,TRBV28,-,-,TRBJ1-5
CASSIGLFKETQYF,TGTGCCAGTAGTATCGGACTTTTTAAAGAGACCCAGTACTTC,TRBV19,-,few,TRBJ2-5
CASSFAGTSGGTDTQYF,TGTGCCAGCAGCTTCGCCGGGACTAGCGGGGGCACAGATACGCAGTATTTT,TRBV7-6,TRBD2,once,TRBJ2-3
CASSGKTGGTGELFF,TGTGCCAGCAGCGGAAAAACAGGGGGCACCGGGGAGCTGTTTTTT,TRBV9,TRBD1,-,TRBJ2-2
CSVEGTKKKDNEQFF,TGCAGCGTTGAAGGGACGAAAAAGAAAGACAATGAGCAGTTCTTC,TRBV29-1,-,once,TRBJ2-1
CASSQRQGAYEQYF,TGTGCCAGCAGCCAGAGACAGGGGGCCTACGAGCAGTACTTC,TRBV11-3,TRBD1,-,TRBJ2-7
CASSLRGPSVTDTQYF,TGTGCCAGCAGTTTACGGGGGCCCTCCGTGACAGATACGCAGTATTTT,TRBV27,-,-,TRBJ2-3
CASSAGPSYEQYF,TGTGCCAGCAGCGCCGGACCGTCCTACGAGCAGTACTTC,TRBV7-2,-,-,TRBJ2-7
CASGDSSYNEQFF,TGTGCCAGCGGGGACAGCTCCTACAATGAGCAGTTCTTC,TRBV2,TRBD1,-,TRBJ2-1
CASSLGRGEQYF,TGTGCCAGCAGCTTAGGCAGAGGCGAGCAGTACTTC,TRBV5-6,-,-,TRBJ2-7
CSVEARTGTDTQYF,TGCAGCGTTGAAGCCCGGACAGGGACAGATACGCAGTATTTT,TRBV29-1,TRBD1,-,TRBJ2-3
CASSLAYEQYF,TGTGCCAGCAGTCTGGCCTACGAGCAGTACTTC,TRBV5-6,-,-,TRBJ2-7